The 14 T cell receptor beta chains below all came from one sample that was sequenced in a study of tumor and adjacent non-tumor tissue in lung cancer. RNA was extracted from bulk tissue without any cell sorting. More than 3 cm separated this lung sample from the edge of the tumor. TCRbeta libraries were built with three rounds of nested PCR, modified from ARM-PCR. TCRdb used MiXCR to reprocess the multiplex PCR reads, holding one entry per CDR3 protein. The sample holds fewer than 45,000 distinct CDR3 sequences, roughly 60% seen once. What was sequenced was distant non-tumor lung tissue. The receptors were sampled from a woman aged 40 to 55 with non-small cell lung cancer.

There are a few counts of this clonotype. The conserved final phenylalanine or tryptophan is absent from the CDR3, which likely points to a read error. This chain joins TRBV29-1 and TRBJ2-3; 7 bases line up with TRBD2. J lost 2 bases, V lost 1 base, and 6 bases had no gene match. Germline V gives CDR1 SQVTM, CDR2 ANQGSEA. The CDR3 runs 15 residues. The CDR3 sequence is CSVEAASGHTDTQYL. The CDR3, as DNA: TGCAGCGTTGAAGCGGCTAGCGGCCACACAGATACGCAGTATCTT.

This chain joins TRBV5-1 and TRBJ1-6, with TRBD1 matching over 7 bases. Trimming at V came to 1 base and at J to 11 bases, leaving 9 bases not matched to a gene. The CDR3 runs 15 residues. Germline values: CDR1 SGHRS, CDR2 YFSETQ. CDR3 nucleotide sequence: TGCGCCAGCAGCTTGTGGGGGACAGATCAGCCACCCCTCCACTTT. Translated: CASSLWGTDQPPLHF.

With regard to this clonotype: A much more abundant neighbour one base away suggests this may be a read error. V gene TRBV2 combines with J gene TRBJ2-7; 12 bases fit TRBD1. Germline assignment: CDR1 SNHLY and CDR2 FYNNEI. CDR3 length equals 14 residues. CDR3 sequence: CASGGQGAWEELYF. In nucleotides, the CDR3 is TGTGCCAGCGGGGGACAGGGGGCTTGGGAAGAGCTGTACTTC.

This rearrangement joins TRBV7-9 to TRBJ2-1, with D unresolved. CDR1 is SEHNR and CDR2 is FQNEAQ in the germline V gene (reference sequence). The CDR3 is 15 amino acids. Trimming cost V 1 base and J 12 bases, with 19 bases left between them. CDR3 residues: CASSLGQGDLYGQFF. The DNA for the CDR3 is TGTGCCAGCAGCTTAGGACAAGGTGATCTTTATGGGCAGTTCTTC.

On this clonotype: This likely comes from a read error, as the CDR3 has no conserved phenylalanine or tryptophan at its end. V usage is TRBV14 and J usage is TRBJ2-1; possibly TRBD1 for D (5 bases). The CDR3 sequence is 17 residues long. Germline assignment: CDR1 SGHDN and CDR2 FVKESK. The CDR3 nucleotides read TGTGCCAGCAGACAAGTAGGGGTCCCAAGCTCCTGCAATGAGCAGTTCCTC. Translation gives CASRQVGVPSSCNEQFL.

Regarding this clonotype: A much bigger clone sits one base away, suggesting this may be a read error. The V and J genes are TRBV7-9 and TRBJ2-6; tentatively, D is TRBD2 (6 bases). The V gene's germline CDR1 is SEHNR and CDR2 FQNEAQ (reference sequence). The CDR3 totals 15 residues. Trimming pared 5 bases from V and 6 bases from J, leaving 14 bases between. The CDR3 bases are TGTGCCAGCAGCCCAGGGAGGATGGAGGCCAACGTCCTGACTTTC. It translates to CASSPGRMEANVLTF.

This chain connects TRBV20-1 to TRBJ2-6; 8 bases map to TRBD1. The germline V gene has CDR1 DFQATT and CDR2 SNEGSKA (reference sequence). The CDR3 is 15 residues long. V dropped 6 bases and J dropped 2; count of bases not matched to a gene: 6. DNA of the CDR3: TGCAGTGCAGCAACAGGGGGAGCTGGGGCCAACGTCCTGACTTTC. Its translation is CSAATGGAGANVLTF.

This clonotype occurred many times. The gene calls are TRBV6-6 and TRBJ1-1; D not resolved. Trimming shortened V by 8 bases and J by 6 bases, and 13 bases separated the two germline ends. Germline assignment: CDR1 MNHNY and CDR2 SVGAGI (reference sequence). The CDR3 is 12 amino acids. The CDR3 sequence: CASRVTSAEAFF. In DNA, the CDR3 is TGTGCCAGCCGAGTTACGTCCGCTGAAGCTTTCTTT.

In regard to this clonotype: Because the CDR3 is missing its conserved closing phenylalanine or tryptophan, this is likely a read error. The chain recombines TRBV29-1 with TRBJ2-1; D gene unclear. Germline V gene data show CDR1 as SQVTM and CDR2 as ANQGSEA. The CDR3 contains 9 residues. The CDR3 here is CCAGYEQFL. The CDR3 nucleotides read TGCTGCGCCGGCTATGAGCAGTTCTTA.

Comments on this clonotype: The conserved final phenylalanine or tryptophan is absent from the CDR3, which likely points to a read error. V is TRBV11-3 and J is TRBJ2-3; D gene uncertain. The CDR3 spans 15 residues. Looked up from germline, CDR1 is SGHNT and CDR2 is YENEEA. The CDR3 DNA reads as TGTGCCAGCGGCTTAGAAGCCGTTGACACAGATACGCAGTATTCT. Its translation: CASGLEAVDTDTQYS.

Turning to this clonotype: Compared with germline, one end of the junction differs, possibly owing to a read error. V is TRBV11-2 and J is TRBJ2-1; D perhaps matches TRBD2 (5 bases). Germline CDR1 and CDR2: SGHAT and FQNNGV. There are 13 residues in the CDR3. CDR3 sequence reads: CTSGRGDYNEQFF. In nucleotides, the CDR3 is TGTACCAGCGGCCGGGGTGATTACAATGAGCAGTTCTTC.

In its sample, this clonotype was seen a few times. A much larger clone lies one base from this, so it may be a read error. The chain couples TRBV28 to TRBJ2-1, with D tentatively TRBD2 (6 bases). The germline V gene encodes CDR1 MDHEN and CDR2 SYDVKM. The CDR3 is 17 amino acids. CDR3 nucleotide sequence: TGTGTCAGCAGTTTCTTGGCGGCCGGGGGCTCCTACAATGAGCAGTTCTTC. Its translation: CVSSFLAAGGSYNEQFF.

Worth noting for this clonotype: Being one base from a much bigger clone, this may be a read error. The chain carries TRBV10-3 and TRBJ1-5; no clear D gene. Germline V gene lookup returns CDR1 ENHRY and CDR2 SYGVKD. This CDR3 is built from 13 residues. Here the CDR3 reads CAIGEEDDQPQHF. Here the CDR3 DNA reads TGTGCCATCGGTGAGGAGGATGATCAGCCCCAGCATTTT.

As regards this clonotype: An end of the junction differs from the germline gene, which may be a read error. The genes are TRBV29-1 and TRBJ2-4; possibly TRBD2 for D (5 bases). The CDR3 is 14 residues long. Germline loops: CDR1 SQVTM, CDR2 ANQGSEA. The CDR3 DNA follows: TGCAGCGCGGCAGCGGTTGCTGGGGTAAACATTAAGTACTTC. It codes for CSAAAVAGVNIKYF.